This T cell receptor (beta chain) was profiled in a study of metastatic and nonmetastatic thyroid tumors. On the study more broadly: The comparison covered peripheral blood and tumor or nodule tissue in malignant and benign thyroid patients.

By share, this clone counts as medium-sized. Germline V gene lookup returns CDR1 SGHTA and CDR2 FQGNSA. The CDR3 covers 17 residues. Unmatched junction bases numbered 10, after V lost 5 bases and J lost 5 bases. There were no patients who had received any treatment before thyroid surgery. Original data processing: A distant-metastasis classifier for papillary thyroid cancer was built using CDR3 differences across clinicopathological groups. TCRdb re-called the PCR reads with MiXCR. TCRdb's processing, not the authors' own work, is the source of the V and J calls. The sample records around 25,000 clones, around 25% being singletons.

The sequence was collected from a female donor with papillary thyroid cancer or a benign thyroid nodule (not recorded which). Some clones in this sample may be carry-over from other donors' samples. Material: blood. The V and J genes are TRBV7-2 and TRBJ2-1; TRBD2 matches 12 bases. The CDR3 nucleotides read TGTGCCAGCAGCCAAAAGCGGTCTAGCGGGAGGGACAATGAGCAGTTCTTC. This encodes CASSQKRSSGRDNEQFF.